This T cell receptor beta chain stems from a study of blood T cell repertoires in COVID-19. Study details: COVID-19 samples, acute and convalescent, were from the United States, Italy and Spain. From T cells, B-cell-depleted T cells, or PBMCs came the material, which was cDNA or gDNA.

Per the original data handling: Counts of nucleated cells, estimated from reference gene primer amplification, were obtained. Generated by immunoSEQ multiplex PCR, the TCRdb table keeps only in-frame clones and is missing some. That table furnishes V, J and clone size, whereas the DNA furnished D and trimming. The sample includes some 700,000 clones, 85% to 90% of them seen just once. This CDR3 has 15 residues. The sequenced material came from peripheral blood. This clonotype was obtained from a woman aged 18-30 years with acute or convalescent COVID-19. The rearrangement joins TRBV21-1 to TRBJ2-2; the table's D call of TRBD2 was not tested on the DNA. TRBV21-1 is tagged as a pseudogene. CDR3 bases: TGTGCCAGCATTGGGGAAGAGGAGGACCCCGGGGAGCTGTTTTTT. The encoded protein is CASIGEEEDPGELFF.